What follows describes a single T cell receptor (beta chain). The data derive from a study of blood T cell repertoires in COVID-19. Whole-study context: Acute and convalescent COVID-19 samples came from the United States, Italy and Spain.

Repertoires were generated with immunoSEQ multiplex PCR, while TCRdb's copy carries only in-frame clones and drops some. The table records around 72,000 clones, over 80% of them present only once. Germline CDR1 is MNHNY and CDR2 is SVGAGI (reference sequence). Trimming stripped 2 bases from V and 7 bases from J, with 15 bases between. This CDR3 contains 15 residues. This TCR came from a human donor in a cohort sampled during active COVID-19. Material: peripheral blood. The V gene is TRBV6-6, the J gene TRBJ1-5; maybe TRBD1 (5 bases). CDR3 region: CASSYSQGMDQPQHF. In DNA, the CDR3 is TGTGCCAGCAGTTACAGCCAGGGAATGGACCAGCCCCAGCATTTT.